Shown below are 10 T cell receptor beta chains from a single sample sequenced in a study of blood T cell repertoires in COVID-19. Sequencing used immunoSEQ multiplex PCR; TCRdb keeps in-frame clones, though not all of them. The sample shows some 110,000 clones, around 74% of them seen only once. Sequencing input: peripheral blood. The origin of the receptors is a woman in her 70s with acute or convalescent COVID-19.

The chain links TRBV24-1 to TRBJ2-6, with unresolved D. The CDR3 length is 15 residues. The germline V gene has CDR1 KGHDR and CDR2 SFDVKD. Trimming stripped 4 bases from V and 0 bases from J, with 6 bases between. The CDR3 loop reads CATSDPNSGANVLTF. The DNA for the CDR3 is TGTGCCACCAGTGACCCCAACTCTGGGGCCAACGTCCTGACTTTC.

The CDR3 sequence: CASSSSDRVPQYF. CDR3 DNA sequence: TGTGCCAGCAGCTCGTCCGACAGGGTACCCCAGTACTTC. The J gene is TRBJ2-5, the V gene TRBV5-4; 7 bases are a match to TRBD1. The CDR3 is 13 amino acids. Per the germline V gene, CDR1 is SGHNT and CDR2 is YYREEE (reference sequence). The ends lost 3 bases at V and 9 bases at J; junction bases unmatched: 8.

This clone has at least ten counts. The chain joins TRBV6-6 to TRBJ1-1; TRBD1 matches at 8 bases. The germline V gene has CDR1 MNHNY and CDR2 SVGAGI (reference sequence). V dropped 5 bases and J dropped 2; count of bases not matched to a gene: 13. The CDR3 loop spans 17 amino acids. The CDR3 here is CASSHGQGGPTNTEAFF. The CDR3 DNA sequence: TGTGCCAGCAGTCACGGACAGGGAGGACCAACAAACACTGAAGCTTTCTTT.

This clone showed up just a few times. CDR3 coding DNA: TGTGCCAGCAGCTTAACCGGGGGGGGCTCCTACAATGAGCAGTTCTTC. Residues: CASSLTGGGSYNEQFF. The J gene is TRBJ2-1, the V gene TRBV11-2, with 8 bases identical to TRBD2. Losses at the gene ends were 2 bases for V and 0 bases for J; bases not matched to a gene: 3. The length of the CDR3 is 16 residues. Germline V gene sequence: CDR1 SGHAT, CDR2 FQNNGV.

This clone has just one count. The chain has TRBV24-1 and TRBJ2-3, with no clear D. The CDR3 consists of 13 residues. V lost 3 bases and J 2 bases, leaving 5 bases between the germline ends. The V gene's germline CDR1 is KGHDR and CDR2 SFDVKD. CDR3 DNA sequence: TGTGCCACCAGTGATCCCTCCACAGATACGCAGTATTTT. Its protein product is CATSDPSTDTQYF.

This chain links TRBV24-1 with TRBJ2-3, with TRBD1 matching 8 bases. CDR3 length: 17 amino acids. V shed 2 bases and J 1 base; nucleotides not matched to a gene: 7. CDR1 is KGHDR and CDR2 is SFDVKD in the germline V gene. Here the CDR3 DNA reads TGTGCCACCAGTGATTCTGACAGGGGCCCGGGCACAGATACGCAGTATTTT. It yields the protein CATSDSDRGPGTDTQYF.

The chain links TRBV15 to TRBJ2-5; the match to TRBD2 covers 15 bases. The V segment lost 5 bases and the J segment 6 bases; nucleotides outside the gene matches: 13. There are 18 residues in the CDR3. Germline-derived CDR1 and CDR2 are LNHNV and YYDKDF (reference sequence). CDR3 region: CATSARTSGGAHEKTQYF. The CDR3 DNA reads TGTGCCACCAGCGCAAGGACTAGCGGGGGGGCCCATGAGAAGACCCAGTACTTC.

The V and J genes are TRBV3-1 (or the pseudogene TRBV3-2) and TRBJ2-7, with 9 bases fitting TRBD2. With V trimmed by 5 bases and J by 2 bases, 7 bases remained unmatched. The CDR3 runs to 15 residues. CDR1 and CDR2 from the germline V gene are LGHDT and YNNKEL (reference sequence). The chain's CDR3 is CASSYRAGGPYEQYF. As DNA, the CDR3 is TGTGCCAGCAGCTATAGAGCGGGGGGTCCCTACGAGCAGTACTTC.

This clone was detected once. The gene calls are TRBV5-1 and TRBJ2-7; D remains ambiguous. The CDR3 loop spans 15 amino acids. The V and J ends lost 0 bases and 6 bases respectively, with 16 bases between them. Germline CDR1 and CDR2: SGHRS and YFSETQ. The CDR3 here is CASSLVVGSLGEQYF. In DNA, the CDR3 is TGCGCCAGCAGCTTGGTCGTGGGCAGTCTTGGCGAGCAGTACTTC.

The genes are TRBV19 and TRBJ1-5; D is perhaps TRBD1 (5 bases). This CDR3 comprises 15 residues. V lost 0 bases and J lost 4, with 10 bases in between. Germline V gene lookup returns CDR1 LNHDA and CDR2 SQIVND (reference sequence). The CDR3 here is CASSIDWAGNQPQHF. Here the CDR3 DNA reads TGTGCCAGTAGTATAGATTGGGCAGGGAATCAGCCCCAGCATTTT.